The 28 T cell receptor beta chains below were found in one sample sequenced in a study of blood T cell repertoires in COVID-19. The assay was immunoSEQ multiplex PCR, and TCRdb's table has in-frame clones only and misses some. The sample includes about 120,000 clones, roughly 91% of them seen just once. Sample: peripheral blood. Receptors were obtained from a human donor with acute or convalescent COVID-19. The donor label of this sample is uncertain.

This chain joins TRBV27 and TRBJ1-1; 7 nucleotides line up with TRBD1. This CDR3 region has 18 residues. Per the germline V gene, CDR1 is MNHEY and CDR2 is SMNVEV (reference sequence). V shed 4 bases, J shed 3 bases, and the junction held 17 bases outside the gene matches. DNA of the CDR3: TGTGCCAGCAGTTCTATACAGGGGCTCCCCAAACCGGACACTGAAGCTTTCTTT. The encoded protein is CASSSIQGLPKPDTEAFF.

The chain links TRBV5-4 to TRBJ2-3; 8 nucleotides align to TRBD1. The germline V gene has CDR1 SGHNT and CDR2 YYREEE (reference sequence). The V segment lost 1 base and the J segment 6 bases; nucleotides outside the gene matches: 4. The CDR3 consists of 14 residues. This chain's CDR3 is CASSLQGAEDTQYF. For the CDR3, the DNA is TGTGCCAGCAGCTTGCAGGGGGCTGAGGATACGCAGTATTTT.

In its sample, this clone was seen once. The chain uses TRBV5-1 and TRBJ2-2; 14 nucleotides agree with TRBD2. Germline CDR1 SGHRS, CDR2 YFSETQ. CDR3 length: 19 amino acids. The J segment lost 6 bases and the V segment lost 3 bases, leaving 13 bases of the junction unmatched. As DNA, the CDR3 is TGCGCCAGCAGCTCCGCCGGGACTAGCGGGAGTCGGATCGCCGGGGAGCTGTTTTTT. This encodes CASSSAGTSGSRIAGELFF.

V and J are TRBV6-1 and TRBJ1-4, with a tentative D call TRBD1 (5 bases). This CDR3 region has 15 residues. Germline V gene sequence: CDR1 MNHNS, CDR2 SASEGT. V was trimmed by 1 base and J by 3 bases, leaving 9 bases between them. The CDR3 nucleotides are TGTGCCAGCAGTGAAGAACAGGCCCCTAATGAAAAACTGTTTTTT. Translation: CASSEEQAPNEKLFF.

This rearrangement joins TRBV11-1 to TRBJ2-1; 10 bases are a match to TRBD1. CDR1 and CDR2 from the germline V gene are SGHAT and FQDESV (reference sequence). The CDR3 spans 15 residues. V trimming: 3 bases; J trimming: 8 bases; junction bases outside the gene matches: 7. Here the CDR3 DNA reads TGTGCCAGCAGCTTGCTGGACAGGGGGACGGATGAGCAGTTCTTC. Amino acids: CASSLLDRGTDEQFF.

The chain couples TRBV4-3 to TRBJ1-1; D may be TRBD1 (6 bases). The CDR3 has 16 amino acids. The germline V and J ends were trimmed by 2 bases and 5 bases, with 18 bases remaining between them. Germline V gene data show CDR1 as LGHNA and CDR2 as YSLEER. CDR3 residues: CASSQSGTPPNTEAFF. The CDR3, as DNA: TGCGCCAGCAGCCAAAGTGGGACACCACCGAATACTGAAGCTTTCTTT.

The CDR3 nucleotides are TGTGCCAGCAGCTTAGGCGGGAACGCCCAGTTCTTC. Encoded protein: CASSLGGNAQFF. The chain combines TRBV7-9 with TRBJ2-1, with a possible D match to TRBD2 (6 bases). Germline V gene lookup returns CDR1 SEHNR and CDR2 FQNEAQ (reference sequence). V was shortened by 1 base and J by 13 bases, with 11 bases between the two germline ends. The CDR3 totals 12 residues.

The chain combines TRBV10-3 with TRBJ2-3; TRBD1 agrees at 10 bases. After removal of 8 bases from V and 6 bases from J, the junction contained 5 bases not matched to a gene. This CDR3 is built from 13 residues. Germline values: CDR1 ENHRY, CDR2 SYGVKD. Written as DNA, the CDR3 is TGTGCCATCGGGACAGGGGCCAGGGATACGCAGTATTTT. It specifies CAIGTGARDTQYF.

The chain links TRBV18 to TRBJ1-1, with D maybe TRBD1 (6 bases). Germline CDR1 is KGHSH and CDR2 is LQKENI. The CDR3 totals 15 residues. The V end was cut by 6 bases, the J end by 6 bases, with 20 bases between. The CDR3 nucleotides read TGTGCCAGCTCGCCCTCGATTAACAGGGCGGCTGAAGCTTTCTTT. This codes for CASSPSINRAAEAFF.

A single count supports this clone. The CDR3 DNA sequence: TGTGCCAGCAGCTCGCAGCGGGAGGGGCGCTTCTCCTACAATGAGCAGTTCTTC. Translating gives CASSSQREGRFSYNEQFF. The chain has TRBV11-2 and TRBJ2-1, with TRBD2 matching over 10 bases. Trimming at V came to 4 bases and at J to 0 bases, leaving 9 bases not matched to a gene. This CDR3 has 18 residues. Germline V gene lookup returns CDR1 SGHAT and CDR2 FQNNGV.

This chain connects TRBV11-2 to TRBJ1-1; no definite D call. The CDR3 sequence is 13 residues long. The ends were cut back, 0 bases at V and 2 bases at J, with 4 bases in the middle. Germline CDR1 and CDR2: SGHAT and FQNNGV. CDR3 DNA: TGTGCCAGCAGCTTAGAGAGCAACACTGAAGCTTTCTTT. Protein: CASSLESNTEAFF.

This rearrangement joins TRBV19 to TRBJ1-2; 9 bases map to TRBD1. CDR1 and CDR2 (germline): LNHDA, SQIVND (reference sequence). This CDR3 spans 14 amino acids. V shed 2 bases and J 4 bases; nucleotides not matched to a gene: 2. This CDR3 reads CASSISTGGYGYTF. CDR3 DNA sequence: TGTGCCAGTAGTATATCGACAGGGGGCTATGGCTACACCTTC.

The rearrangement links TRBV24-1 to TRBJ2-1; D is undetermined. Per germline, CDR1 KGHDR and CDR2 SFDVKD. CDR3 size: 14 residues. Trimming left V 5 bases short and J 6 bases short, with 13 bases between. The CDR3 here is CATSASQVRNEQFF. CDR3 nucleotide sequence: TGTGCCACCAGTGCGAGTCAAGTTCGCAATGAGCAGTTCTTC.

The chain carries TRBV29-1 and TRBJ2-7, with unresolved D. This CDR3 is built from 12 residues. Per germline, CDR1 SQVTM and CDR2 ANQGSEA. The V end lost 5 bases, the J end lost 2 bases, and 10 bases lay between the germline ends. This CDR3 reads CSVQTITYEQYF. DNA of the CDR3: TGCAGCGTTCAAACAATAACCTACGAGCAGTACTTC.

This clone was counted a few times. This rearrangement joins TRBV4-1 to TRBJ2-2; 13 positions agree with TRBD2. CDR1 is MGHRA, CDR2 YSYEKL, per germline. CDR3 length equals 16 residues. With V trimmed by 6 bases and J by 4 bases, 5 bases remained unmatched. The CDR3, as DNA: TGCGCCAGCAGGGAGGGGACTAGCGGGGTCACCGGGGAGCTGTTTTTT. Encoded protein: CASREGTSGVTGELFF.

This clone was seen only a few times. The CDR3 DNA reads TGTGCCAGTTCCGGACCCGGGAGGGGTGAGCAGTTCTTC. Translated: CASSGPGRGEQFF. The rearrangement links TRBV19 to TRBJ2-1, with 8 bases aligning to TRBD2. Germline values: CDR1 LNHDA, CDR2 SQIVND (reference sequence). Germline trimming cut 8 bases from V and 9 bases from J; bases unmatched to any gene: 9. The CDR3 has 13 amino acids.

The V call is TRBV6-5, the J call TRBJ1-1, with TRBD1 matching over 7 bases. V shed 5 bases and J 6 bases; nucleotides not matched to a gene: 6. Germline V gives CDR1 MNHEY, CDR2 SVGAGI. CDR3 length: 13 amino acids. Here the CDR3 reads CASSRQGGAEAFF. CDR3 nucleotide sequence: TGTGCCAGCAGTCGACAGGGAGGAGCTGAAGCTTTCTTT.

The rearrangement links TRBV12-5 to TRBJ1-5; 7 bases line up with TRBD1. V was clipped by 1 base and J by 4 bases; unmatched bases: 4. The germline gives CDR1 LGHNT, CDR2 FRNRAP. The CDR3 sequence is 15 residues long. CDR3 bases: TGTGCTAGTGGTTTGGGACTACAGGGGAATCAGCCCCAGCATTTT. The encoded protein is CASGLGLQGNQPQHF.

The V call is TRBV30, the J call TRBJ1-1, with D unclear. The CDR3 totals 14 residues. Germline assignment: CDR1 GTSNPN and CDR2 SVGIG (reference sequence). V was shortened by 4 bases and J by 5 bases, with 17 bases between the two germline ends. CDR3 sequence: CAWTGPSPYTEAFF. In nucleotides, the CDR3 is TGTGCCTGGACAGGCCCTTCCCCGTATACTGAAGCTTTCTTT.

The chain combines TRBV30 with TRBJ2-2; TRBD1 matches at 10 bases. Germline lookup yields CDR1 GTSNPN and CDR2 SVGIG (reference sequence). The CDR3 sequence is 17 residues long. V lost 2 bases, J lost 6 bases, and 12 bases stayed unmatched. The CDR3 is CAWSNPPGQGFAGELFF. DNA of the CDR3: TGTGCCTGGAGTAATCCCCCGGGACAGGGGTTCGCCGGGGAGCTGTTTTTT.

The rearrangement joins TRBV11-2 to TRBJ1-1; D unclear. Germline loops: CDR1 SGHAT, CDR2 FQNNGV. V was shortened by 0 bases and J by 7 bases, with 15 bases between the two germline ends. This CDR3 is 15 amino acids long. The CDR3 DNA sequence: TGTGCCAGCAGCTTAGATCCCAGCTCTTGGAGTGAAGCTTTCTTT. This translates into CASSLDPSSWSEAFF.

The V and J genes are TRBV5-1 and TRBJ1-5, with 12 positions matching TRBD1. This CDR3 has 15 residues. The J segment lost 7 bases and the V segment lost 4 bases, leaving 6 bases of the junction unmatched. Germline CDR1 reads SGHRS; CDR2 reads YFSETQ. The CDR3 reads CASSPGQGAWQPQHF. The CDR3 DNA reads TGCGCCAGCAGCCCGGGACAGGGGGCCTGGCAGCCCCAGCATTTT.

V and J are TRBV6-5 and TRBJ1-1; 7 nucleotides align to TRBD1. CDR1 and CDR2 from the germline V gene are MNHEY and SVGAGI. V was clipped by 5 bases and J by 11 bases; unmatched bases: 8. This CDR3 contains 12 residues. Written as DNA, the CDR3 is TGTGCCAGCAGTCGGGACAGCTCCAGGGCTTTCTTT. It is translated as CASSRDSSRAFF.

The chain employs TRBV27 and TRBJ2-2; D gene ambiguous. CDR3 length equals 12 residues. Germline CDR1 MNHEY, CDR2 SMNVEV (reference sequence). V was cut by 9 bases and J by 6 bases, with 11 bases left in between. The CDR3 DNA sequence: TGTGCCAGTACTACATACCCCGGGGAGCTGTTTTTT. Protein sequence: CASTTYPGELFF.

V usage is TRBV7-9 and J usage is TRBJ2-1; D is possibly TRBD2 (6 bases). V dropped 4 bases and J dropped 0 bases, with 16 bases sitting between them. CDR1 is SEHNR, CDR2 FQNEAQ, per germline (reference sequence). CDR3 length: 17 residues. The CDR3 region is CASSSVSGSISYNEQFF. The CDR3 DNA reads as TGTGCCAGCAGCTCCGTCAGCGGGTCCATCTCCTACAATGAGCAGTTCTTC.

The CDR3 reads CASSLAGQQETQYF. For the CDR3, the DNA is TGTGCCAGCAGTTTAGCTGGGCAGCAAGAGACCCAGTACTTC. The chain links TRBV28 to TRBJ2-5; D is undetermined. The ends were cut back, 2 bases at V and 2 bases at J, with 9 bases in the middle. This CDR3 has 14 residues. Germline CDR1 and CDR2: MDHEN and SYDVKM.

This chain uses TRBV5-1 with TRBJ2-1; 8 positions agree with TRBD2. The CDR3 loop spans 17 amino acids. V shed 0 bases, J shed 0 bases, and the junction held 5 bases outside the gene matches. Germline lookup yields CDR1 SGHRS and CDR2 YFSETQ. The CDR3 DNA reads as TGCGCCAGCAGCTTGGGGACTAGCAGCCACTCCTACAATGAGCAGTTCTTC. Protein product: CASSLGTSSHSYNEQFF.

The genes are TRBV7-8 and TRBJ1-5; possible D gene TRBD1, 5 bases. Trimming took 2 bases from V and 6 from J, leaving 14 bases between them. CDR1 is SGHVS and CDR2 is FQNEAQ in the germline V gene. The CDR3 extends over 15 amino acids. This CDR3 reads CASSLYRGLGQPQHF. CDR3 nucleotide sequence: TGTGCCAGCAGCTTATATAGGGGATTGGGTCAGCCCCAGCATTTT.